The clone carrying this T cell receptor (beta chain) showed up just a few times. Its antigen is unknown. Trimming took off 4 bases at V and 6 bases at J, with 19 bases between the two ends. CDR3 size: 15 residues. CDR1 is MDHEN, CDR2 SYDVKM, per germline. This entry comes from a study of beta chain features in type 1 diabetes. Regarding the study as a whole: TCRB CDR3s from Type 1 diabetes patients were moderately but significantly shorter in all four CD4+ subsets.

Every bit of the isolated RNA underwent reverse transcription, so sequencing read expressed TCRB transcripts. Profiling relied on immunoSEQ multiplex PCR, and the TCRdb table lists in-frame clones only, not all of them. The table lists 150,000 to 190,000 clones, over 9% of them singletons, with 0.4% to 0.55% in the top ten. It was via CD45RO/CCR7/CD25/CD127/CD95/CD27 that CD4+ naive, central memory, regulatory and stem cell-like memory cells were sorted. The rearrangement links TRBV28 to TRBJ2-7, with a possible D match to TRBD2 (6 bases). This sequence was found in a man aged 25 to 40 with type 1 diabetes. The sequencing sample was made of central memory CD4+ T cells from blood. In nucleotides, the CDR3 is TGTGCCAGCAGTTCCCAAAATGGGGGACTTGTCGAGCAGTACTTC. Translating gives CASSSQNGGLVEQYF.